The clone carrying this T cell receptor (beta chain) was seen a few times. Its antigen is as yet unknown. This sample's TCRbeta library carried unique molecular identifier barcodes. TCRdb called the PCR reads again in MiXCR, with one record for every CDR3 protein. The profile covers fewer than 400,000 distinct CDR3 sequences, with around 25% appearing a single time and roughly 9.7% taken by the ten largest. The record originates from a study of T-cell reconstitution after alpha-beta-depleted transplantation in children. Overall study findings and caveats: After one year, T-cell counts and TCRbeta diversity mostly came from new T cells. Surviving recipient T cells and thymic progenitors underlay high day-60 TCRbeta diversity in some patients. Reportedly, alpha-beta T cells present about two months post-transplant originated from several hundred expanded clones of graft origin.

After removal of 3 bases from V and 8 bases from J, the junction contained 11 bases not matched to a gene. The CDR3 contains 16 residues. The germline CDR1 and CDR2 sequences are SGDLS and YYNGEE. This chain joins TRBV9 and TRBJ2-1; 10 positions match TRBD2. This clonotype was obtained from a male patient younger than 18 who had a stem cell transplant for acute lymphoblastic leukemia, so the T cells may come from the graft donor. Specimen: PBMCs, mostly from graft donor cells, collected 180 days after TCRalphabeta/CD19-depleted stem cell transplant. CDR3: CASSAEGGLAKDEQFF. In nucleotides, the CDR3 is TGTGCCAGCAGCGCCGAGGGGGGACTAGCGAAGGATGAGCAGTTCTTC.